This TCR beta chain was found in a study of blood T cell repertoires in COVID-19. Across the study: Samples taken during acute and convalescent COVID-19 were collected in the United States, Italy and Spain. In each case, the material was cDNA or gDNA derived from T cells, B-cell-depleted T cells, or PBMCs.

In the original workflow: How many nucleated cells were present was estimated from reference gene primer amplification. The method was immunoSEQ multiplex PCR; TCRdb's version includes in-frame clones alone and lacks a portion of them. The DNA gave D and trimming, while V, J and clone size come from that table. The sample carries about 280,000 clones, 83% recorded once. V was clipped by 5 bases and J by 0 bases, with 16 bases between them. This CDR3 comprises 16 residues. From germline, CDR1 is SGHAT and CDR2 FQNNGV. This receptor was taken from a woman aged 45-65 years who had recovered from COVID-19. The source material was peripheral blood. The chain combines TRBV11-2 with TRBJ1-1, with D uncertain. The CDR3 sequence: CASSPIAGQMNTEAFF. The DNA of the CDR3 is TGTGCCAGCAGCCCGATTGCGGGCCAGATGAACACTGAAGCTTTCTTT.